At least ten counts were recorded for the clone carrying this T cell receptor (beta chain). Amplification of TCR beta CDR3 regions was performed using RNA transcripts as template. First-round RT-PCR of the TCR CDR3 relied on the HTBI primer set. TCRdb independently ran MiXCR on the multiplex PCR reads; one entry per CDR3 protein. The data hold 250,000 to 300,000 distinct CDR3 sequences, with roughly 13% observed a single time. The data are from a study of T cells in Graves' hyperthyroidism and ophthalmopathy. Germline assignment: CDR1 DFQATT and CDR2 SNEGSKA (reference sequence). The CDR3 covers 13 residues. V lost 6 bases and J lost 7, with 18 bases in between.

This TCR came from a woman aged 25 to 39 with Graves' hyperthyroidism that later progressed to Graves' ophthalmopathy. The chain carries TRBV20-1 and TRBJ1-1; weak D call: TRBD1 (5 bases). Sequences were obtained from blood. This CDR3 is CSAWGVGGFEAFF. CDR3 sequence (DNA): TGCAGTGCCTGGGGAGTGGGGGGATTTGAAGCTTTCTTT.